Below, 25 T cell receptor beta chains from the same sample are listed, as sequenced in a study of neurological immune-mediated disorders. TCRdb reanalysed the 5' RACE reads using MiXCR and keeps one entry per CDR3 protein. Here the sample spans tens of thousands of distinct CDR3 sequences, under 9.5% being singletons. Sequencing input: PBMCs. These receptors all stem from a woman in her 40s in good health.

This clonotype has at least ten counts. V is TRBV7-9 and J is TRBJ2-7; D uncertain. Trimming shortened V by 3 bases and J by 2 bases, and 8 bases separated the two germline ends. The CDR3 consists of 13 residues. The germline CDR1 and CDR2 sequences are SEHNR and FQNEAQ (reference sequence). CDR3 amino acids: CASSFTTTYEQYF. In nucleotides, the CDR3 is TGTGCCAGCAGCTTTACTACTACCTACGAGCAGTACTTC.

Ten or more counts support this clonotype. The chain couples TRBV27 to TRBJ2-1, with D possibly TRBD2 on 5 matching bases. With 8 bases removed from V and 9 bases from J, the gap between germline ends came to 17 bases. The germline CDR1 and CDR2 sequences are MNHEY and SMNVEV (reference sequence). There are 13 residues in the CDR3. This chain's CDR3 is CASRGSSRREQFF. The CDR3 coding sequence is TGTGCCAGCCGAGGGTCCTCCCGGCGTGAGCAGTTCTTC.

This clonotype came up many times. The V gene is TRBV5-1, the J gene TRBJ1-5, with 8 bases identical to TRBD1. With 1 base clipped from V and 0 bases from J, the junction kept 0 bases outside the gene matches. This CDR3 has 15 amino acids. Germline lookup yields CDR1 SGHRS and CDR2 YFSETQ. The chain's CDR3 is CASSLTGGSNQPQHF. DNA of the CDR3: TGCGCCAGCAGCTTGACAGGGGGTAGCAATCAGCCCCAGCATTTT.

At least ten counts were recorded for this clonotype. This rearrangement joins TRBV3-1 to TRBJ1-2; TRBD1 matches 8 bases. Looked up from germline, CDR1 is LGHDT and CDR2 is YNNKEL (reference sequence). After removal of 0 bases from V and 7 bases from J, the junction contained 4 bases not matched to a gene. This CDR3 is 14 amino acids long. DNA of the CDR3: TGTGCCAGCAGCCAAGATAGGACAGGGCTTGGCTACACCTTC. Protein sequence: CASSQDRTGLGYTF.

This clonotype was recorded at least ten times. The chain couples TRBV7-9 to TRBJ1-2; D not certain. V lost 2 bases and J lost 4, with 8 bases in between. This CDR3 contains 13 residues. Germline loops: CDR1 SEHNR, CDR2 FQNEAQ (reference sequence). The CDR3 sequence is CASSLRSGYGYTF. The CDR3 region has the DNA TGTGCCAGCAGCTTACGATCTGGCTATGGCTACACCTTC.

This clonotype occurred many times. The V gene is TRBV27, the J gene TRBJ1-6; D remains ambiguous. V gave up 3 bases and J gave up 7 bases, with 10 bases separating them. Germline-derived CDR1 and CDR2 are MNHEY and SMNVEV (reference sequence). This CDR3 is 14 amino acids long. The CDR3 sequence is CASSFASVNSPLHF. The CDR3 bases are TGTGCCAGCAGTTTCGCCTCTGTGAATTCACCCCTCCACTTT.

CDR3 in amino acids: CSARRKGEYGYTF. The DNA of the CDR3 is TGCAGTGCTAGAAGGAAGGGAGAATATGGCTACACCTTC. The chain recombines TRBV20-1 with TRBJ1-2; D is unclear. There are 13 residues in the CDR3. CDR1 and CDR2 from the germline V gene are DFQATT and SNEGSKA (reference sequence). The V end was cut by 2 bases, the J end by 5 bases, with 12 bases between.

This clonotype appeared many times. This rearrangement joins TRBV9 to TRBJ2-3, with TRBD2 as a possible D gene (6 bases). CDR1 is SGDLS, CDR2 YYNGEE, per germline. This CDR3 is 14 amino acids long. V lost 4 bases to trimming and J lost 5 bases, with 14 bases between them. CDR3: CASSQGLREDTQYF. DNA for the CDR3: TGTGCCAGCAGCCAGGGACTTCGAGAAGATACGCAGTATTTT. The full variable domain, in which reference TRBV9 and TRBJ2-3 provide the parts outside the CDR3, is DSGVTQTPKHLITATGQRVTLRCSPRSGDLSVYWYQQSLDQGLQFLIQYYNGEERAKGNILERFSAQQFPDLHSELNLSSLELGDSALYFCASSQGLREDTQYFGPGTRLTVL.

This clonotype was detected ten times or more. CDR3 nucleotide sequence: TGCAGTGCTAGGAGGTCAGGTGGACCCAAAAACATTCAGTACTTC. Translated, it gives CSARRSGGPKNIQYF. This chain joins TRBV20-1 and TRBJ2-4; D is unresolved. Trimming stripped 3 bases from V and 2 bases from J, with 14 bases between. Per germline, CDR1 DFQATT and CDR2 SNEGSKA (reference sequence). The CDR3 is made up of 15 amino acids.

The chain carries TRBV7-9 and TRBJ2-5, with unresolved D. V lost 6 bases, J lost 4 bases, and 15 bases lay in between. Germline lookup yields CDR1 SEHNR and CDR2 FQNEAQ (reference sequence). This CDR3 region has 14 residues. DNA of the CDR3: TGTGCCAGCAGTCGCCTGCTTAAGGGAGAGACCCAGTACTTC. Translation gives CASSRLLKGETQYF.

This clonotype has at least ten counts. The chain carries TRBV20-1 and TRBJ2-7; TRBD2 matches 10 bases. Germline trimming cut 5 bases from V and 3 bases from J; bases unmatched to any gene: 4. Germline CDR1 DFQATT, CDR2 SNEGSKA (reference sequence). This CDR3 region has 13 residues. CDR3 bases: TGCAGTGCTGCTAGCGGGGGCCTCTACGAGCAGTACTTC. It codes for CSAASGGLYEQYF.

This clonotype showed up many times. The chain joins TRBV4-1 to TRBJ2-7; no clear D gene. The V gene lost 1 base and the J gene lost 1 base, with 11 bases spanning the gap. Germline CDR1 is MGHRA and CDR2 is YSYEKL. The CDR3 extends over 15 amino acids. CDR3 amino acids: CASSQAVDQSYEQYV. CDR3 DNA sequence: TGCGCCAGCAGCCAAGCAGTGGACCAGTCCTACGAGCAGTACGTC.

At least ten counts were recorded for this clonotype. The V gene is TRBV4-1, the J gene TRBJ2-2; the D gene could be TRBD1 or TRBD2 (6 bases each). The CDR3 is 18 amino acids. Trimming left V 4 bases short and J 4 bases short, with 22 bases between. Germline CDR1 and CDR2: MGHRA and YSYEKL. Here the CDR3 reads CASSRGAAVWGGTGELFF. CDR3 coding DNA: TGCGCCAGCAGCCGGGGGGCAGCTGTATGGGGCGGCACCGGGGAGCTGTTTTTT.

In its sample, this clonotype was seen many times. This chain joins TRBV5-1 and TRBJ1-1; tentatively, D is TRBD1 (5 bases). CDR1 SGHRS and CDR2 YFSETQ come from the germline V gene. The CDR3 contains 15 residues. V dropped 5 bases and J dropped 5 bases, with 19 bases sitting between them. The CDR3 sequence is CASSWSGRGETEAFF. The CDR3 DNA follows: TGCGCCAGCAGTTGGAGTGGACGGGGCGAGACTGAAGCTTTCTTT. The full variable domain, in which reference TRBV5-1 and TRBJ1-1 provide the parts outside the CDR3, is KAGVTQTPRYLIKTRGQQVTLSCSPISGHRSVSWYQQTPGQGLQFLFEYFSETQRNKGNFPGRFSGRQFSNSRSEMNVSTLELGDSALYLCASSWSGRGETEAFFGQGTRLTVV.

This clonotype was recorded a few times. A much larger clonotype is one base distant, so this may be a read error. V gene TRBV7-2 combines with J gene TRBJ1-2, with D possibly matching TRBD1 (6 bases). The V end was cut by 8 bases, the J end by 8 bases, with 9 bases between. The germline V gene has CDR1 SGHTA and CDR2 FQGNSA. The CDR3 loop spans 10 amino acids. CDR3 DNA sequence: TGTGCCAGCTCAGGGGTCGGCTACACCTTC. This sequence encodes CASSGVGYTF.

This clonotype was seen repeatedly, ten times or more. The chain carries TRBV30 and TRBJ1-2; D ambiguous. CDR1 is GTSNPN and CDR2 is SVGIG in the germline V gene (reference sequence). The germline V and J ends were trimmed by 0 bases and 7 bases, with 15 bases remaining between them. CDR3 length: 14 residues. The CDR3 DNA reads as TGTGCCTGGAGTGTTCTTGGGAGGTCAGGTGGCTACACCTTC. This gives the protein CAWSVLGRSGGYTF.

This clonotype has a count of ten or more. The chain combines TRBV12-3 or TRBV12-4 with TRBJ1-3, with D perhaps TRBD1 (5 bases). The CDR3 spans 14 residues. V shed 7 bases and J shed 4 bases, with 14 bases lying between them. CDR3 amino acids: CASNLMGDGNTIYF. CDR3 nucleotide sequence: TGTGCCAGCAACCTTATGGGGGACGGAAACACCATATATTTT.

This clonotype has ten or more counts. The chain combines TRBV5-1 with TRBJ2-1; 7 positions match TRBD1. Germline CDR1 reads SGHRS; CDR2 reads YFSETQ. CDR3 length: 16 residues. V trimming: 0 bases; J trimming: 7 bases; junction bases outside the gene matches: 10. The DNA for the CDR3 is TGCGCCAGCAGCTTGGGGCCTACAGGGGACGGGAATGAGCAGTTCTTC. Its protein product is CASSLGPTGDGNEQFF.

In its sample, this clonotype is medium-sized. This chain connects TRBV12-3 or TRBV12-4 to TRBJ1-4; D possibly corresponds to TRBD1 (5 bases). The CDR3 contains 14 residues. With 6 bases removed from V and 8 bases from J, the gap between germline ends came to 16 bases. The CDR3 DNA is TGTGCCAGCAGAAACAGGCCCTTGGAAGAAAAACTGTTTTTT. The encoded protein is CASRNRPLEEKLFF.

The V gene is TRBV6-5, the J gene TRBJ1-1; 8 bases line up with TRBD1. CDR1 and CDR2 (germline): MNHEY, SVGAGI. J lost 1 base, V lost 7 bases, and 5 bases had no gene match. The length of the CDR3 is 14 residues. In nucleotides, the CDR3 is TGTGCCAGCACCTGGGACAGGAGGAACACTGAAGCTTTCTTT. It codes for CASTWDRRNTEAFF.

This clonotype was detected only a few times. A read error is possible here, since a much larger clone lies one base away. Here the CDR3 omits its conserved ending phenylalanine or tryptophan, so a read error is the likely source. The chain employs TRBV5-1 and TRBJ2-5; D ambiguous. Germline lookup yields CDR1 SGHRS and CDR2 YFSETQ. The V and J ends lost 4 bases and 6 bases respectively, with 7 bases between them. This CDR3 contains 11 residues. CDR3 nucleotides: TGCGCCAGCAGCATAGATCAGACCCAGTACTGC. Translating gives CASSIDQTQYC.

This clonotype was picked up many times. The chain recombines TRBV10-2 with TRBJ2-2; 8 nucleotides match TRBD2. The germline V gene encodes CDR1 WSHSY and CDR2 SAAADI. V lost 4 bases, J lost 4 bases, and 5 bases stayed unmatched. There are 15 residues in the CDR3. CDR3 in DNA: TGCGCCAGCAGTGGCACGGGAGGGGGCACCGGGGAGCTGTTTTTT. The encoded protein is CASSGTGGGTGELFF.

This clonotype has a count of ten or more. The CDR3 DNA sequence: TGTGCCAGCAGCCCCGGACCGGTAAAAGAGACCCAGTACTTC. Its protein product is CASSPGPVKETQYF. The chain has TRBV5-6 and TRBJ2-5; no clear D. Per germline, CDR1 SGHDT and CDR2 YYEEEE. The CDR3 length is 14 residues. Trimming pared 4 bases from V and 3 bases from J, leaving 13 bases between.

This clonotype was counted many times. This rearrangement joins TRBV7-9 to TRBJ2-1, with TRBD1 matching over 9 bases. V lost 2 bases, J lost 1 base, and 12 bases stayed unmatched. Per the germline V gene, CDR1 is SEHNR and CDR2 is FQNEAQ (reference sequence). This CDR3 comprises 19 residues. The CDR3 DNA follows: TGTGCCAGCAGCTTACGACGGGTGGGGGGGACAGGGTCCTACAATGAGCAGTTCTTC. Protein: CASSLRRVGGTGSYNEQFF. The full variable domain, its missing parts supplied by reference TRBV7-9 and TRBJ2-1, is DTGVSQNPRHKITKRGQNVTFRCDPISEHNRLYWYRQTLGQGPEFLTYFQNEAQLEKSRLLSDRFSAERPKGSFSTLEIQRTEQGDSAMYLCASSLRRVGGTGSYNEQFFGPGTRLTVL.

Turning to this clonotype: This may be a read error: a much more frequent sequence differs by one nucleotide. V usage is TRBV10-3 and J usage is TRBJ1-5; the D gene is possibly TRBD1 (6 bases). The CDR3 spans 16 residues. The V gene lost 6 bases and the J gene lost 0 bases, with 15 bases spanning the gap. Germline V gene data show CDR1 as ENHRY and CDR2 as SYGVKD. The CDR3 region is CAISARQVNSNQPQHF. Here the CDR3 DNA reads TGTGCCATCAGCGCAAGACAGGTGAATAGCAATCAGCCCCAGCATTTT.